This record looks at one T cell receptor (beta chain) sequence and its context. Its matching antigen is unknown. Produced via immunoSEQ multiplex PCR; TCRdb's table is partial and in-frame only. The sample lists around 63,000 clones, about 90% seen once, with around 4.8% in the top ten. This sample is part of a study of identifying expanded T cells in peripheral blood. Findings and caveats of the study: Across healthy donors, higher total template counts meant significantly greater approximately 2-week count variance. About 1.2 clones differed between technical replicates, versus roughly 17 and 20 over time.

The CDR3 contains 11 residues. The V gene's germline CDR1 is MNHNS and CDR2 SASEGT. V lost 6 bases and J 3 bases, leaving 6 bases between the germline ends. During the collection period, no donor immune events like infections were recorded. The sequence derives from a person aged 18 to 70 in good health. The gene calls are TRBV6-1 and TRBJ2-7; weak D call: TRBD2 (5 bases). Sample: blood. The CDR3 protein is CASRDFYEQYF. The CDR3 DNA reads as TGTGCCAGCAGGGACTTCTACGAGCAGTACTTC.